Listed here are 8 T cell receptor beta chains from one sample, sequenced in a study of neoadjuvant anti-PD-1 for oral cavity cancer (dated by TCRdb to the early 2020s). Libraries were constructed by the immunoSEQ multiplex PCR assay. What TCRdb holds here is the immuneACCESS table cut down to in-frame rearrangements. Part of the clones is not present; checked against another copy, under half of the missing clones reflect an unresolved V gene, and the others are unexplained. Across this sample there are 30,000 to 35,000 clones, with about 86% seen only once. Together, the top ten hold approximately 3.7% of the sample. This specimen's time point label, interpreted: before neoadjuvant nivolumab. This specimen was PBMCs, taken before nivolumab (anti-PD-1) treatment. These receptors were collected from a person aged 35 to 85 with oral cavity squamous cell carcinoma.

As DNA, the CDR3 is TGTGCCAGCAGCCGGGGCACGAACACCGGGGAGCTGTTTTTT. Translation gives CASSRGTNTGELFF. This sequence joins TRBV5-4 and TRBJ2-2; the D call may be TRBD1 or TRBD2 (5 bases each). Trimming pared 4 bases from V and 0 bases from J, leaving 7 bases between. The CDR3 consists of 14 residues. The germline V gene has CDR1 SGHNT and CDR2 YYREEE (reference sequence).

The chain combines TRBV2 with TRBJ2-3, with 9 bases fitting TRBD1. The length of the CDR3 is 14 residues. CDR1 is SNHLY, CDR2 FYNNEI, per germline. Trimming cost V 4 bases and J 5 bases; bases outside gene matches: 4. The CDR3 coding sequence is TGTGCCAGCAGTGGGGACAGGGAATTAGATACGCAGTATTTT. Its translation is CASSGDRELDTQYF.

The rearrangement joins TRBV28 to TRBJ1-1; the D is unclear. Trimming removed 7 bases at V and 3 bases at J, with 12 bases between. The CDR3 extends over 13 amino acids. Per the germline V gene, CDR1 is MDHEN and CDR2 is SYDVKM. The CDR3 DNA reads TGTGCCAGCAAGGCCAACCTCTACACTGAAGCTTTCTTT. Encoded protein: CASKANLYTEAFF.

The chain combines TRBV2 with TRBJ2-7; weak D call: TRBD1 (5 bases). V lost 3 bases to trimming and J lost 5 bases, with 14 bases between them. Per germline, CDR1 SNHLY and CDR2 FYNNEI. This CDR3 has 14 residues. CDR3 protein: CASSDRAFRHEQYF. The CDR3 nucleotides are TGTGCCAGCAGTGACAGGGCTTTTAGGCACGAGCAGTACTTC.

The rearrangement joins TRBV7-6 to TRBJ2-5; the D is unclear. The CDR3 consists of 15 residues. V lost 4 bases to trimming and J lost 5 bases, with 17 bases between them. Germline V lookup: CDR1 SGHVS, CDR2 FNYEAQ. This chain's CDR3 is CASSSGPVLSETQYF. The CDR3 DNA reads TGTGCCAGCAGCTCTGGACCGGTTCTTTCGGAGACCCAGTACTTC.

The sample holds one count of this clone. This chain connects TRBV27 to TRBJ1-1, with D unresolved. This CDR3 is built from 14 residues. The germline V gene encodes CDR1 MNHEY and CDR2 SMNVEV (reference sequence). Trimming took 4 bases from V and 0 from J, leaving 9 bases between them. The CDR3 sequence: CASSSAELNTEAFF. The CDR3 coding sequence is TGTGCCAGCAGTTCGGCGGAACTGAACACTGAAGCTTTCTTT.

CDR3 sequence (DNA): TGCGCCAGCAGCCAAGATTGGGGGACCTATGGCTACACCTTC. Protein: CASSQDWGTYGYTF. The rearrangement uses TRBV4-3 and TRBJ1-2; a possible D gene is TRBD1 (5 bases). Trimming shortened V by 0 bases and J by 4 bases, and 9 bases separated the two germline ends. Germline V gives CDR1 LGHNA, CDR2 YSLEER. The CDR3 is 14 residues long.

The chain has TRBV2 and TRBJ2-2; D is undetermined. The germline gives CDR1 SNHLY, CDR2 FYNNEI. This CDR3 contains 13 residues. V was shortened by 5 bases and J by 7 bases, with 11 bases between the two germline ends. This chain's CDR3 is CASSRVAVGELFF. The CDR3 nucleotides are TGTGCCAGCAGTCGTGTGGCGGTCGGGGAGCTGTTTTTT.